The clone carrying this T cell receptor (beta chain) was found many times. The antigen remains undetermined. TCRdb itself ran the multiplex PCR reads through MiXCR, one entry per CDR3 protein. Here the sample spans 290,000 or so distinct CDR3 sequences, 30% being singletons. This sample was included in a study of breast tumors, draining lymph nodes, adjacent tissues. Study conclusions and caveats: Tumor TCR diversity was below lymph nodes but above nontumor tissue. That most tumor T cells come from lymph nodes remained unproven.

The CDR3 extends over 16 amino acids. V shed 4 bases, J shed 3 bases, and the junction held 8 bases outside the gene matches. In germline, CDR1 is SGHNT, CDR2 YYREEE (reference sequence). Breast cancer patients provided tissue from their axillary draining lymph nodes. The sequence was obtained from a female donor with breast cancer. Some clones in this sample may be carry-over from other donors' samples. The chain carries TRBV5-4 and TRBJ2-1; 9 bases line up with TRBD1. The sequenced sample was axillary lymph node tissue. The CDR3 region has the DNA TGTGCCAGCAGCCGGGACAGGGCAGTACACTACAATGAGCAGTTCTTC. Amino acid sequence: CASSRDRAVHYNEQFF.